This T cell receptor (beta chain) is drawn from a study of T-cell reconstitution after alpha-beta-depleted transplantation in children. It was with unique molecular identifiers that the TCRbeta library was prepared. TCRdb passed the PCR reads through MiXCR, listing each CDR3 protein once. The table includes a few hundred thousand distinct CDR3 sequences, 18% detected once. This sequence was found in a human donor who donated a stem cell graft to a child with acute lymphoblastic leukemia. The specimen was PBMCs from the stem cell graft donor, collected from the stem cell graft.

Here the CDR3 reads CAISEQSGSTDTQYF. The CDR3 DNA reads as TGTGCCATCAGTGAGCAATCCGGGAGCACAGATACGCAGTATTTT. V is TRBV10-3 and J is TRBJ2-3; D is unresolved. The CDR3 totals 15 residues. The germline V gene encodes CDR1 ENHRY and CDR2 SYGVKD. V gave up 2 bases and J gave up 0 bases, with 9 bases separating them.